A single TCR beta chain is shown here with its context. No antigen is known for it. No qualities accompany the bases; no much larger clone lies one base away. In the germline V gene, CDR1 corresponds to SGHRS and CDR2 to YFSETQ. The CDR3 starts with the cysteine, ends with the phenylalanine, and has 12 residues. Here the CDR3 DNA is all that survives: 36 bases in frame from base 1. V is pared back by 4 bases and J by 5 bases, with 10 bases lying between the germline termini. The library relied on RT-PCR. For sequencing, an Illumina HiSeq 2500 was employed. Using fastp at Q25 and MiXCR, TCRdb reprocessed the public reads and kept productive beta chains. Under each unique CDR3 protein, matching rows form one entry showing the most common genes and DNA. A total of fewer than 600,000 distinct CDR3 sequences appear in this sample, under 8.5% of them only once. The top ten hold around 12% of the sample. The sample is drawn from a study of response to subunit inactivated influenza vaccine (dated by TCRdb to 2016 to 2019). Concerning the study at large: Deep quantitative T cell receptor repertoire profiling was used in the study to track responses to a trivalent subunit inactivated influenza vaccine.

Broad study findings and their caveats: The authors suggested that each seasonal influenza vaccination may recruit only a limited number of new T cells.

The source was PBMCs from blood, collected 23 to 25 months after vaccination. This receptor chain uses TRBV5-1 and TRBJ2-7, and the D gene may be TRBD1, 6 bases matching. The receptor was isolated from a man aged 45-69 years who received an inactivated influenza vaccine. Donor details come from another sample of the same person, matched by shared clones. The nucleotides are TGCGCCAGCAGCCGGGCAGGGGACGAGCAGTACTTC. This translates into CASSRAGDEQYF.